This passage covers 29 T cell receptor beta chains from one sample sequenced in a study of T cells after yellow fever vaccination. Each CDR3 protein gets one entry after TCRdb re-called the 5' RACE reads with MiXCR. The data show about 340,000 distinct CDR3 sequences, 8.7% seen once. This specimen was PBMCs, taken on the day of the first yellow fever vaccination. Receptor source: a young man who received the YFV17D yellow fever vaccine.

The chain links TRBV7-9 to TRBJ1-4; the D is unclear. The length of the CDR3 is 14 residues. Trimming stripped 0 bases from V and 7 bases from J, with 9 bases between. CDR1 SEHNR and CDR2 FQNEAQ come from the germline V gene (reference sequence). Here the CDR3 DNA reads TGTGCCAGCAGCTTAGCAGCTTTGTCTGAAAAACTGTTTTTT. Encoded protein: CASSLAALSEKLFF.

This clonotype was detected many times. The genes are TRBV5-1 and TRBJ1-1; D is unclear. Germline CDR1 is SGHRS and CDR2 is YFSETQ. The CDR3 consists of 15 residues. Trimming took 1 base from V and 0 from J, leaving 10 bases between them. The CDR3 reads CASSLWNRLNTEAFF. The CDR3 DNA reads as TGCGCCAGCAGCTTGTGGAACAGACTGAACACTGAAGCTTTCTTT.

The chain combines TRBV4-1 with TRBJ2-7; 9 bases agree with TRBD1. The germline gives CDR1 MGHRA, CDR2 YSYEKL. With V trimmed by 1 base and J by 4 bases, 14 bases remained unmatched. The CDR3 sequence is 18 residues long. CDR3 nucleotides: TGCGCCAGCAGCCAAGGGGTACCGACAGGGGGTTTGAGTTACGAGCAGTACTTC. Its protein is CASSQGVPTGGLSYEQYF.

This clonotype occurred many times. The V call is TRBV5-1, the J call TRBJ2-1, with 8 bases lining up with TRBD1. CDR1 SGHRS and CDR2 YFSETQ come from the germline V gene. The trim removed 5 bases at V and 9 bases at J, leaving 7 bases unmatched. The CDR3 length is 13 residues. In DNA form, the CDR3 reads TGCGCCAGCAGGATTTCAGGGGGCGGTGAGCAGTTCTTC. As protein: CASRISGGGEQFF.

This clonotype was found a few times. This chain connects TRBV10-3 to TRBJ1-6; 7 bases are shared with TRBD1. The CDR3 runs to 15 residues. Germline CDR1 reads ENHRY; CDR2 reads SYGVKD. V lost 6 bases, J lost 7 bases, and 9 bases stayed unmatched. CDR3 region: CAIRATGVENSPLHF. DNA of the CDR3: TGTGCCATCAGGGCAACAGGGGTCGAAAATTCACCCCTCCACTTT.

This clonotype was seen more than once but under ten times. The V call is TRBV4-1, the J call TRBJ1-6; tentatively, D is TRBD1 (5 bases). The CDR3 sequence is 16 residues long. The germline gives CDR1 MGHRA, CDR2 YSYEKL. The ends were cut back, 4 bases at V and 9 bases at J, with 19 bases in the middle. CDR3 DNA sequence: TGCGCCAGCAGCCTAATCGGGGGGAGGGGACGTTCACCCCTCCACTTT. This gives the protein CASSLIGGRGRSPLHF.

This clonotype was picked up one time. The J gene is TRBJ2-3, the V gene TRBV6-4; 8 bases are a match to TRBD2. Per the germline V gene, CDR1 is MRHNA and CDR2 is SNTAGT. Trimming took 6 bases from V and 5 from J; bases not matched to a gene: 10. This CDR3 has 15 amino acids. The CDR3 nucleotides read TGTGCCAGCAGCGCGGGGCGGGGGGCCGTAGATACGCAGTATTTT. Protein: CASSAGRGAVDTQYF.

This clonotype was counted many times. V is TRBV28 and J is TRBJ2-7; tentative D call: TRBD1 (6 bases). This CDR3 has 13 residues. The V end was cut by 6 bases, the J end by 1 base, with 10 bases between. Germline CDR1 is MDHEN and CDR2 is SYDVKM. The CDR3 loop is CASSPGQSYEQYV. The CDR3 DNA reads TGTGCCAGCAGCCCCGGACAGTCCTACGAGCAGTACGTC.

This clonotype was counted between two and nine times. J is TRBJ1-1 and V is TRBV25-1; D is undetermined. Germline CDR1 MGHDK, CDR2 SYGVNS. The CDR3 sequence is 12 residues long. The V end lost 0 bases, the J end lost 6 bases, and 5 bases lay between the germline ends. CDR3 loop: CASSEYFSEAFF. Written as DNA, the CDR3 is TGTGCCAGCAGTGAATACTTCTCTGAAGCTTTCTTT.

This clonotype occurred many times. An end of the junction does not agree with germline; a read error may underlie this. This chain connects TRBV11-2 to TRBJ1-2; D uncertain. The CDR3 has 13 residues. CDR1 SGHAT and CDR2 FQNNGV come from the germline V gene. CDR3 coding DNA: TGCGCCAGCAGCTTGGGAGGAGTCTATGGCTACACCTTC. Amino acid sequence: CASSLGGVYGYTF.

The V and J genes are TRBV10-3 and TRBJ1-2; D call uncertain. The CDR3 has 15 amino acids. CDR1 ENHRY and CDR2 SYGVKD come from the germline V gene. Trimming stripped 10 bases from V and 0 bases from J, with 18 bases between. CDR3 sequence (DNA): TGTGCCACCGAAGGCTCAGCAGAAACTAACTATGGCTACACCTTC. Protein sequence: CATEGSAETNYGYTF.

The gene calls are TRBV6-1 and TRBJ1-1, with D possibly matching TRBD1 (5 bases). CDR1 is MNHNS and CDR2 is SASEGT in the germline V gene. The CDR3 consists of 14 residues. V was trimmed by 5 bases and J by 5 bases, leaving 15 bases between them. In DNA, the CDR3 is TGTGCCAGCAGTACGGGGGAGGGAGGGACTGAAGCTTTCTTT. This translates into CASSTGEGGTEAFF.

A few counts support this clonotype. The chain uses TRBV7-2 and TRBJ2-7; D is undetermined. Germline V lookup: CDR1 SGHTA, CDR2 FQGNSA. The CDR3 is made up of 12 amino acids. V lost 5 bases and J 5 bases, leaving 10 bases between the germline ends. CDR3 coding DNA: TGTGCCAGCAGCCCCGGTGGCCACGAGCAGTACTTC. It yields the protein CASSPGGHEQYF.

This clonotype was counted at least ten times. A read error may produce the germline difference seen at one junction end. The chain links TRBV12-3 or TRBV12-4 to TRBJ2-2, with D perhaps TRBD2 (5 bases). CDR3 size: 14 residues. CDR3 protein: CASSLGRNTGELFF. The CDR3 bases are TGCGCCAGCTCCCTTGGGAGGAACACCGGGGAGCTGTTTTTT.

This clonotype was recorded at least ten times. V and J are TRBV7-9 and TRBJ2-7; D is uncertain. Between the trimmed V and J ends, which lost 4 bases and 2 bases, there was a span of 21 bases. CDR1 SEHNR and CDR2 FQNEAQ come from the germline V gene (reference sequence). The CDR3 has 17 amino acids. This CDR3 is CASSSLPGQSLTYEQYF. CDR3 nucleotides: TGTGCCAGCAGCTCCCTACCAGGCCAATCCCTAACCTACGAGCAGTACTTC.

A note on this clonotype: A much larger clone sits a single nucleotide away, making a read error possible. The CDR3 is CASSTPGTGINYGSTF. In DNA, the CDR3 is TGTGCCAGCAGTACACCCGGGACAGGGATTAACTATGGCTCCACCTTC. The gene calls are TRBV2 and TRBJ1-2; 9 nucleotides agree with TRBD1. This CDR3 is 16 amino acids long. Per the germline V gene, CDR1 is SNHLY and CDR2 is FYNNEI.

This clonotype has a handful of counts. The chain couples TRBV7-9 to TRBJ1-1; 10 bases fit TRBD1. The CDR3 runs to 14 residues. J was trimmed by 11 bases and V by 2 bases; bases with no gene match: 8. Per germline, CDR1 SEHNR and CDR2 FQNEAQ (reference sequence). The DNA of the CDR3 is TGTGCCAGCAGCTTACTCGACGCGGGACAGGGGGCTTTCTTT. This translates into CASSLLDAGQGAFF.

This clonotype has a handful of counts. The genes are TRBV6-4 and TRBJ2-5; 16 bases line up with TRBD2. Unmatched junction bases numbered 16, after V lost 7 bases and J lost 2 bases. Germline lookup yields CDR1 MRHNA and CDR2 SNTAGT. The CDR3 is 20 residues long. Here the CDR3 reads CASTRDNGTSGGALQETQYF. The CDR3 DNA reads TGTGCCAGCACCCGGGACAATGGGACTAGCGGGGGGGCTCTTCAAGAGACCCAGTACTTC.

This clonotype was detected only a few times. The chain employs TRBV28 and TRBJ2-3; tentatively, D is TRBD2 (7 bases). The ends were cut back, 2 bases at V and 2 bases at J, with 14 bases in the middle. The CDR3 is 16 residues long. Germline CDR1 is MDHEN and CDR2 is SYDVKM. This CDR3 is CASSLIDAGATDTQYF. In nucleotides, the CDR3 is TGTGCCAGCAGTTTAATCGATGCGGGGGCCACAGATACGCAGTATTTT.

This clonotype was seen many times. The rearrangement joins TRBV7-2 to TRBJ1-2; D might be TRBD1 (6 bases). CDR1 is SGHTA and CDR2 is FQGNSA in the germline V gene. V was pared by 1 base and J by 7 bases, with 10 bases between. CDR3 length: 13 amino acids. CDR3 bases: TGTGCCAGCAGCTTAGAATCGGGGGCTGGCTACACCTTC. Translating gives CASSLESGAGYTF.

This clonotype was seen a few times. V usage is TRBV3-1 and J usage is TRBJ1-1, with 9 bases aligning to TRBD1. The CDR3 length is 16 residues. V trimming: 4 bases; J trimming: 1 base; junction bases outside the gene matches: 7. The germline V gene has CDR1 LGHDT and CDR2 YNNKEL (reference sequence). CDR3 in amino acids: CASSLQGAGPNTEAFF. For the CDR3, the DNA is TGTGCCAGCAGCCTACAGGGGGCCGGACCGAACACTGAAGCTTTCTTT.

This clonotype has only a few counts. This sequence joins TRBV21-1 and TRBJ2-7; the listed D gene, TRBD2, was not tested against the DNA. TRBV21-1 is described as a pseudogene. The CDR3 loop spans 13 amino acids. The CDR3 reads CAISAGGAYEQYF. DNA of the CDR3: TGTGCCATCAGCGCCGGGGGGGCTTACGAGCAGTACTTC.

The table lists this clonotype with many counts. This chain uses TRBV5-5 with TRBJ2-3; D ambiguous. With 0 bases removed from V and 0 bases from J, the gap between germline ends came to 5 bases. The CDR3 is 14 amino acids. Germline CDR1 SGHKS, CDR2 YYEKEE (reference sequence). The CDR3 DNA follows: TGTGCCAGCAGCTTGGTGAAGAGCACAGATACGCAGTATTTT. This translates into CASSLVKSTDTQYF.

This clonotype was detected only a few times. The genes are TRBV7-2 and TRBJ2-6; D may correspond to TRBD1 or TRBD2 (5 bases each). The length of the CDR3 is 14 residues. Deletions cut 5 bases from V and 4 bases from J, with 9 bases between. CDR1 and CDR2 from the germline V gene are SGHTA and FQGNSA. In DNA, the CDR3 is TGTGCCAGCAGCCGACGGGACGGGGCCAACGTCCTGACTTTC. It is translated as CASSRRDGANVLTF.

The chain joins TRBV29-1 to TRBJ2-7; D is perhaps TRBD1 (6 bases). The germline CDR1 and CDR2 sequences are SQVTM and ANQGSEA. There are 13 residues in the CDR3. Trimming cost V 2 bases and J 2 bases, with 10 bases left between them. The CDR3 loop reads CSVEQGYTYEQYF. CDR3 sequence (DNA): TGCAGCGTTGAACAGGGGTATACCTACGAGCAGTACTTC.

A few counts support this clonotype. The rearrangement uses TRBV5-1 and TRBJ2-1, with no clear D. Trimming pared 0 bases from V and 8 bases from J, leaving 12 bases between. There are 14 residues in the CDR3. Germline V gene data show CDR1 as SGHRS and CDR2 as YFSETQ. The CDR3 spells CASSLVPGMDEQFF. CDR3 DNA: TGCGCCAGCAGCTTGGTTCCCGGAATGGATGAGCAGTTCTTC.

The gene calls are TRBV11-2 and TRBJ2-1; 7 positions match TRBD2. J gave up 8 bases and V 5 bases, and 12 bases lay outside the gene matches. The CDR3 is 15 residues long. Germline values: CDR1 SGHAT, CDR2 FQNNGV. The CDR3 DNA reads as TGTGCCAGCAGCCTATCCCGACTAGCTCGGGATGAGCAGTTCTTC. Its translation is CASSLSRLARDEQFF.

This clonotype was seen at least ten times. The V and J genes are TRBV20-1 and TRBJ2-5, with 7 bases fitting TRBD1. Germline CDR1 DFQATT, CDR2 SNEGSKA (reference sequence). This CDR3 is built from 11 residues. The ends lost 5 bases at V and 5 bases at J; junction bases unmatched: 2. CDR3 in DNA: TGCAGTGCTGACAGGGCCGAGACCCAGTACTTC. It encodes CSADRAETQYF.

CDR3 loop: CASSSTTGPHTQYF. The CDR3 nucleotides are TGTGCCAGTAGTAGTACCACCGGGCCCCATACGCAGTATTTT. V usage is TRBV19 and J usage is TRBJ2-3; D ambiguous. V was shortened by 4 bases and J by 7 bases, with 15 bases between the two germline ends. Germline CDR1 reads LNHDA; CDR2 reads SQIVND (reference sequence). This CDR3 region has 14 residues.